These 13 T cell receptor beta chains came from one sample sequenced in a study of T cells in Graves' hyperthyroidism and ophthalmopathy. TCR beta CDR3 regions were amplified from RNA transcripts. First-round RT-PCR targeting the TCR CDR3 was performed with the HTBI primer set. MiXCR, applied by TCRdb to the multiplex PCR reads, yields one record per CDR3 protein. The sample has about 380,000 distinct CDR3 sequences, around 18% seen once. Sequencing was done on a sample of blood. Receptors were obtained from a man aged 18 to 30 with Graves' ophthalmopathy.

This clonotype was recorded at least ten times. The chain carries TRBV27 and TRBJ1-6, with D unresolved. Between the trimmed V and J ends, which lost 5 bases and 0 bases, there was a span of 11 bases. Per the germline V gene, CDR1 is MNHEY and CDR2 is SMNVEV (reference sequence). CDR3 length: 16 residues. In DNA, the CDR3 is TGTGCCAGCAGTGGTTTGGGGAGCTCCTATAATTCACCCCTCCACTTT. Translation: CASSGLGSSYNSPLHF.

As regards this clonotype: This may stem from a read error, because a much larger clone lies one nucleotide away. The chain carries TRBV7-6 and TRBJ2-3; TRBD1 aligns across 7 bases. CDR1 is SGHVS, CDR2 FNYEAQ, per germline. This CDR3 region has 17 residues. The V segment lost 5 bases and the J segment 2 bases; nucleotides outside the gene matches: 13. The DNA for the CDR3 is TGTGCCAGCAGCCGCCATGCGGTTGGGACAGACACAGATACGCAGTATTTT. Its protein is CASSRHAVGTDTDTQYF.

This clonotype was observed a handful of times. V usage is TRBV4-1 and J usage is TRBJ2-3; D may be TRBD2 (5 bases). The CDR3 sequence is 16 residues long. Per the germline V gene, CDR1 is MGHRA and CDR2 is YSYEKL. Trimming pared 1 base from V and 5 bases from J, leaving 16 bases between. The CDR3 region is CASSQGRSRAEDTQYF. In nucleotides, the CDR3 is TGCGCCAGCAGCCAAGGAAGGTCGCGGGCCGAAGATACGCAGTATTTT.

There are many counts of this clonotype. The V gene is TRBV7-8, the J gene TRBJ1-2; 7 nucleotides align to TRBD1. With V trimmed by 5 bases and J by 8 bases, 8 bases remained unmatched. The germline V gene has CDR1 SGHVS and CDR2 FQNEAQ. The CDR3 covers 13 residues. DNA for the CDR3: TGTGCCAGCAGCCCGACAGGGAGGTTCGGCTACACCTTC. Encoded protein: CASSPTGRFGYTF.

V and J are TRBV19 and TRBJ1-1; 7 nucleotides agree with TRBD1. V was pared by 2 bases and J by 3 bases, with 6 bases of the junction left unmatched. The CDR3 is 15 residues long. The germline CDR1 and CDR2 sequences are LNHDA and SQIVND (reference sequence). In nucleotides, the CDR3 is TGTGCCAGTAGTATATTTGGCAGGGGGGACACTGAAGCTTTCTTT. It is translated as CASSIFGRGDTEAFF. Based on the CDR3 plus reference TRBV19 and TRBJ1-1, the full variable domain is DGGITQSPKYLFRKEGQNVTLSCEQNLNHDAMYWYRQDPGQGLRLIYYSQIVNDFQKGDIAEGYSVSREKKESFPLTVTSAQKNPTAFYLCASSIFGRGDTEAFFGQGTRLTVV.

This clonotype was seen ten or more times. The rearrangement uses TRBV7-9 and TRBJ1-2, with D unclear. This CDR3 is 12 amino acids long. The V gene's germline CDR1 is SEHNR and CDR2 FQNEAQ (reference sequence). The V gene lost 3 bases and the J gene lost 3 bases, with 5 bases spanning the gap. CDR3 sequence (DNA): TGTGCCAGCAGCTTCGGGGACTATGGCTACACCTTC. Its translation is CASSFGDYGYTF. The entire variable domain, with the rest obtained from reference TRBV7-9 and TRBJ1-2, is as follows: DTGVSQNPRHKITKRGQNVTFRCDPISEHNRLYWYRQTLGQGPEFLTYFQNEAQLEKSRLLSDRFSAERPKGSFSTLEIQRTEQGDSAMYLCASSFGDYGYTFGSGTRLTVV.

This clonotype was detected ten times or more. The CDR3 loop reads CAISEDTEAFF. CDR3 nucleotides: TGTGCCATCAGTGAGGACACTGAAGCTTTCTTT. The rearrangement uses TRBV10-3 and TRBJ1-1; no reliable D call. The CDR3 has 11 amino acids. The V gene lost 2 bases and the J gene lost 3 bases, with 1 base spanning the gap. Germline V lookup: CDR1 ENHRY, CDR2 SYGVKD.

The table lists this clonotype with many counts. The chain uses TRBV5-1 and TRBJ1-1; D may be TRBD1 (6 bases). Germline V gene sequence: CDR1 SGHRS, CDR2 YFSETQ. The length of the CDR3 is 13 residues. The V and J ends lost 5 bases and 2 bases respectively, with 10 bases between them. The CDR3 coding sequence is TGCGCCAGCAGACAGGACAGCAACACTGAAGCTTTCTTT. Translated: CASRQDSNTEAFF.

This clonotype was detected only a few times. The V and J genes are TRBV20-1 and TRBJ2-1, with D possibly called TRBD1 or TRBD2 (6 bases each). The V gene's germline CDR1 is DFQATT and CDR2 SNEGSKA (reference sequence). This CDR3 is 15 amino acids long. Trimming pared 0 bases from V and 2 bases from J, leaving 11 bases between. The CDR3 nucleotides are TGCAGTGCTAGAGATCGGAGGGGGGCCTACAATGAGCAGTTCTTC. Translation: CSARDRRGAYNEQFF.

This clonotype showed up many times. This chain joins TRBV2 and TRBJ1-6; perhaps TRBD1 as D (5 bases). CDR1 is SNHLY, CDR2 FYNNEI, per germline. This CDR3 comprises 15 residues. V was pared by 6 bases and J by 5 bases, with 14 bases between. The CDR3 DNA follows: TGTGCCAGCAGCCTGACAGATATCCATAATTCACCCCTCCACTTT. Translation gives CASSLTDIHNSPLHF.

This clonotype has ten or more counts. V and J are TRBV12-3 or TRBV12-4 and TRBJ2-2, with D perhaps matching TRBD1 or TRBD2 (6 bases each). The CDR3 spans 15 residues. V was clipped by 2 bases and J by 6 bases, with 13 bases between them. The CDR3 region is CASSLTEGGAGELFF. The CDR3 bases are TGTGCCAGCAGTTTAACGGAGGGGGGAGCCGGGGAGCTGTTTTTT.

This clonotype came up many times. The J gene is TRBJ2-1, the V gene TRBV7-8; unclear D gene. CDR3 length: 15 residues. CDR1 and CDR2 from the germline V gene are SGHVS and FQNEAQ. Between the trimmed V and J ends, which lost 0 bases and 8 bases, there was a span of 14 bases. CDR3 in DNA: TGTGCCAGCAGCTTAGCTGTGCTTTGGGGTGATGAGCAGTTCTTC. This translates into CASSLAVLWGDEQFF. Complete variable domain (other parts from reference TRBV7-8 and TRBJ2-1): GAGVSQSPRYKVAKRGQDVALRCDPISGHVSLFWYQQALGQGPEFLTYFQNEAQLDKSGLPSDRFFAERPEGSVSTLKIQRTQQEDSAVYLCASSLAVLWGDEQFFGPGTRLTVL.

This clonotype was seen at least ten times. The chain has TRBV7-9 and TRBJ2-7; D may be TRBD1 (5 bases). CDR1 and CDR2 (germline): SEHNR, FQNEAQ (reference sequence). V was shortened by 5 bases and J by 5 bases, with 10 bases between the two germline ends. The CDR3 sequence is 12 residues long. CDR3 sequence reads: CASSVGHNEQYF. In DNA, the CDR3 is TGTGCCAGCAGCGTCGGACACAACGAGCAGTACTTC.